This T cell receptor (beta chain) was profiled in a study of T cell responses to AZD1222 COVID-19 vaccine. As for this clone: Its target is not known.

Some clones are missing from TCRdb's copy, which holds only in-frame ones; the method was immunoSEQ multiplex PCR. Among about 180,000 clones, about nine tenths were seen once, and the ten largest hold approximately 1.9%. Deletions cut 0 bases from V and 0 bases from J, with 17 bases between. The CDR3 totals 18 residues. The germline gives CDR1 PRHDT, CDR2 FYEKMQ (reference sequence). General study points: None of the repertoires were sampled until the peak T cell response had passed. Clonal diversity was possibly underestimated, and the donors were mostly white British, with more females. A rise in Spike-specific TCR breadth and depth followed two AZD1222 doses.

The chain joins TRBV13 to TRBJ1-1, with a weak D call TRBD1 (5 bases). The source is an adult who received the AZD1222 COVID-19 vaccine. Material: peripheral blood, obtained 28 days after the second AZD1222 dose. The CDR3 DNA sequence: TGTGCCAGCAGCTTAGGATCTGGGGCATTGCTAATGAACACTGAAGCTTTCTTT. The encoded protein is CASSLGSGALLMNTEAFF.